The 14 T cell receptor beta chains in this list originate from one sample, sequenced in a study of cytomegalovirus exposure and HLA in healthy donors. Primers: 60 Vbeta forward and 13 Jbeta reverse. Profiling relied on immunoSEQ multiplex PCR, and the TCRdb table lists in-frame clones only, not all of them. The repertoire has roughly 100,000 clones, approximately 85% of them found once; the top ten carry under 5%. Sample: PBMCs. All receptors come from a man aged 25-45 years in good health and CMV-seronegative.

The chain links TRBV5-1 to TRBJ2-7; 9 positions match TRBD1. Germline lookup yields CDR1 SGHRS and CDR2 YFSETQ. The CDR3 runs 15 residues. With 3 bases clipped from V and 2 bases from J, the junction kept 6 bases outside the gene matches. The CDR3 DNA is TGCGCCAGCAGCTCAGTGGGGGACAGGGCCTACGAGCAGTACTTC. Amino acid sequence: CASSSVGDRAYEQYF.

CDR3 protein: CASSQETSGVYTDTQYF. The CDR3 DNA sequence: TGCGCCAGCAGCCAAGAGACTAGCGGGGTTTACACAGATACGCAGTATTTT. The chain uses TRBV4-1 and TRBJ2-3; 11 bases fit TRBD2. The ends lost 0 bases at V and 2 bases at J; junction bases unmatched: 4. CDR1 MGHRA and CDR2 YSYEKL come from the germline V gene. The length of the CDR3 is 17 residues.

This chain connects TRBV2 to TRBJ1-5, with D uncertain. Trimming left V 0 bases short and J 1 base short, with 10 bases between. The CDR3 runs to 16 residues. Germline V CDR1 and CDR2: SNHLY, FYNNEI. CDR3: CASSEAGWESNQPQHF. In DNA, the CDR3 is TGTGCCAGCAGTGAAGCAGGGTGGGAGAGCAATCAGCCCCAGCATTTT.

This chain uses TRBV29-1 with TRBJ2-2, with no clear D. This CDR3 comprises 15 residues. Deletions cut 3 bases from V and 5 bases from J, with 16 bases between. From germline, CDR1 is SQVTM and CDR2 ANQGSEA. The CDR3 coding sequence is TGCAGCGTTGAGATCAGAACAAGAGGAACCGGGGAGCTGTTTTTT. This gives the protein CSVEIRTRGTGELFF.

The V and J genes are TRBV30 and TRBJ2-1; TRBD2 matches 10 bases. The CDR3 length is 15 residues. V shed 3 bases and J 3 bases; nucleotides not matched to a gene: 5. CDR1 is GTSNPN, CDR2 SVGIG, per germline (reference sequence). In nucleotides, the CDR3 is TGTGCCTGGAGCCAAGGACTAGCGGTCTACAATGAGCAGTTCTTC. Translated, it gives CAWSQGLAVYNEQFF.

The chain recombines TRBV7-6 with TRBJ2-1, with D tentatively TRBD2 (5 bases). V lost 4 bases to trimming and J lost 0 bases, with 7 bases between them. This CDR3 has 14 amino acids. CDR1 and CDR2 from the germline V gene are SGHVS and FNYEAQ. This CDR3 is CASSYGDSYNEQFF. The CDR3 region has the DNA TGTGCCAGCAGCTACGGGGACTCCTACAATGAGCAGTTCTTC.

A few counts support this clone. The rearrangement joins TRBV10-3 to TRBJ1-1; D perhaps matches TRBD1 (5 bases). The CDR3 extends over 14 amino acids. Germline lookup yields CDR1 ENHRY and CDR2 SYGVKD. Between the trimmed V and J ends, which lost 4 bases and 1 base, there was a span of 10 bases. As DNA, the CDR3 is TGTGCCATCAGTGTAGGGGTAGGGAACACTGAAGCTTTCTTT. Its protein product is CAISVGVGNTEAFF.

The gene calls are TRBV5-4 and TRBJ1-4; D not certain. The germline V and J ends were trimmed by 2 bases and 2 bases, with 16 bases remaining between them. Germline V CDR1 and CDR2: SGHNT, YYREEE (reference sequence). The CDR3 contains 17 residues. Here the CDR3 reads CASSLGGFGGTNEKLFF. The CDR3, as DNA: TGTGCCAGCAGCTTAGGTGGGTTCGGCGGGACTAATGAAAAACTGTTTTTT. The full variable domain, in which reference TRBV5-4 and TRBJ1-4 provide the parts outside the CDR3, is ETGVTQSPTHLIKTRGQQVTLRCSSQSGHNTVSWYQQALGQGPQFIFQYYREEENGRGNFPPRFSGLQFPNYSSELNVNALELDDSALYLCASSLGGFGGTNEKLFFGSGTQLSVL.

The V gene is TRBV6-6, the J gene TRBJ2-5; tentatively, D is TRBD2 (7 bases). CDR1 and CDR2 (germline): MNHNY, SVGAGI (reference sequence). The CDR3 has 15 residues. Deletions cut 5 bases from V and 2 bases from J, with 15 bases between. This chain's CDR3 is CASSPRGAQQETQYF. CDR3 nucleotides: TGTGCCAGCAGTCCCCGGGGGGCCCAACAAGAGACCCAGTACTTC.

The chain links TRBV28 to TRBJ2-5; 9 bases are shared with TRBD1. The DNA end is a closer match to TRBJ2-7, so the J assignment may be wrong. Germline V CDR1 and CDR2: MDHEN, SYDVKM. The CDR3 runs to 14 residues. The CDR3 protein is CASSATGGGYEQYF. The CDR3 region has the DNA TGTGCCAGCAGTGCTACAGGGGGCGGCTACGAGCAGTACTTC.

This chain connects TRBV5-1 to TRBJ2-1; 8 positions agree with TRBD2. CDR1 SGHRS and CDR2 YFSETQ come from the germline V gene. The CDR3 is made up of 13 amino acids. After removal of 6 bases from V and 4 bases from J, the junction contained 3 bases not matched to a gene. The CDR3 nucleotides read TGCGCCAGCATGGGCGGGGGGTACAATGAGCAGTTCTTC. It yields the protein CASMGGGYNEQFF.

The CDR3 loop is CAWSYGGQGNTEAFF. The DNA of the CDR3 is TGTGCCTGGAGTTACGGGGGACAGGGGAACACTGAAGCTTTCTTT. The rearrangement joins TRBV30 to TRBJ1-1; 9 nucleotides align to TRBD1. Germline trimming cut 2 bases from V and 1 base from J; bases unmatched to any gene: 5. The CDR3 extends over 15 amino acids. Germline V gene lookup returns CDR1 GTSNPN and CDR2 SVGIG (reference sequence).

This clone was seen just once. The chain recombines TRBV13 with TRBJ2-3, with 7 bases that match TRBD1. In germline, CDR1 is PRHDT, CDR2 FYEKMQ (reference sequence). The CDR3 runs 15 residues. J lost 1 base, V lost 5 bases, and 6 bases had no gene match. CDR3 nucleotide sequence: TGTGCCAGCAGCCCAGGGACAGAACGCACAGATACGCAGTATTTT. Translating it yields CASSPGTERTDTQYF.

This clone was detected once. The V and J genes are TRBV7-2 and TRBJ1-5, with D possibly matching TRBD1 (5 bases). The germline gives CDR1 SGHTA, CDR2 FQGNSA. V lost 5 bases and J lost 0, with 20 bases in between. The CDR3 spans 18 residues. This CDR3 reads CASSPLSTEIYSNQPQHF. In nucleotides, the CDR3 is TGTGCCAGCAGCCCACTGTCGACAGAAATCTATAGCAATCAGCCCCAGCATTTT.